These T cell receptor beta chains were read from a single sample in a study of blood T cell repertoires in COVID-19. Libraries were prepared by immunoSEQ multiplex PCR; TCRdb keeps only in-frame clonotypes and omits some of them. The table shows roughly 440,000 clones, with approximately 88% occurring only once. Sequencing was carried out using peripheral blood. These receptors were taken from a woman aged 50 to 65 with COVID-19, enrolled during active disease. CDR3s include the opening cysteine and the closing phenylalanine or tryptophan. Fields, in order: D gene, V gene, J gene, clone size, CDR3 DNA, CDR3 protein. The D gene is left open where the match is weak. A clone size is listed for some rows: how often the clone was seen (once, few, many), or a class if it is expanded.

d_gene: TRBD2; v_gene: TRBV3-1/TRBV3-2; j_gene: TRBJ2-4; abundance: -; CDR3nt: TGTGCCAGCAGCCAAGAATTTGGCGGGGGGGCCAAAAACATTCAGTACTTC; CDR3aa: CASSQEFGGGAKNIQYF
d_gene: TRBD1; v_gene: TRBV12-3/TRBV12-4; j_gene: TRBJ2-2; abundance: -; CDR3nt: TGTGCCAGCACCGACAGGGACACCGGGGAGCTGTTTTTT; CDR3aa: CASTDRDTGELFF
d_gene: TRBD1; v_gene: TRBV19; j_gene: TRBJ1-2; abundance: -; CDR3nt: TGTGCCAGTAGTATAGGACAGGGAGCAGTGGGCTACACCTTC; CDR3aa: CASSIGQGAVGYTF
d_gene: -; v_gene: TRBV12-5; j_gene: TRBJ1-1; abundance: -; CDR3nt: TGTGCTAGTGGTTTGGTACTGAACAGGGCGAGGAACACTGAAGCTTTCTTT; CDR3aa: CASGLVLNRARNTEAFF
d_gene: TRBD1; v_gene: TRBV2; j_gene: TRBJ1-2; abundance: -; CDR3nt: TGTGCCAGCAGTGAATACGGGACAGGGGGCGAAGGCTACACCTTC; CDR3aa: CASSEYGTGGEGYTF
d_gene: -; v_gene: TRBV12-5; j_gene: TRBJ1-2; abundance: once; CDR3nt: TGTGCTAGTGGTTTATGGCAGGGGAACTATGGCTACACCTTC; CDR3aa: CASGLWQGNYGYTF
d_gene: TRBD1; v_gene: TRBV27; j_gene: TRBJ1-4; abundance: -; CDR3nt: TGTGCCAGCAGTTCGACTTCAGGGGGTAGGGAAAAACTGTTTTTT; CDR3aa: CASSSTSGGREKLFF
d_gene: TRBD1; v_gene: TRBV18; j_gene: TRBJ1-5; abundance: -; CDR3nt: TGTGCCAGCTCACCACTTGGGGGACAGGGGGCCGGAAGCAATCAGCCCCAGCATTTT; CDR3aa: CASSPLGGQGAGSNQPQHF
d_gene: -; v_gene: TRBV5-4; j_gene: TRBJ2-3; abundance: few; CDR3nt: TGTGCCAGCAGCTTGCGGGGGGCCGCAGATACGCAGTATTTT; CDR3aa: CASSLRGAADTQYF
d_gene: -; v_gene: TRBV2; j_gene: TRBJ2-1; abundance: -; CDR3nt: TGTGCCAGCAGTGCAAGGCGGGGGCTTTACAATGAGCAGTTCTTC; CDR3aa: CASSARRGLYNEQFF
d_gene: -; v_gene: TRBV28; j_gene: TRBJ1-3; abundance: -; CDR3nt: TGTGCCAGCAGTTCCACTACCCTCTCTGGAAACACCATATATTTT; CDR3aa: CASSSTTLSGNTIYF
d_gene: -; v_gene: TRBV29-1; j_gene: TRBJ2-1; abundance: -; CDR3nt: TGCAGCGTTTCTCAAGACAGACAGGTGGGGAATGAGCAGTTCTTC; CDR3aa: CSVSQDRQVGNEQFF
d_gene: -; v_gene: TRBV3-1/TRBV3-2; j_gene: TRBJ2-2; abundance: -; CDR3nt: TGTGCCAGCAGGAGGGTGGAAACCGGGGAGCTGTTTTTT; CDR3aa: CASRRVETGELFF
d_gene: -; v_gene: TRBV6-5; j_gene: TRBJ1-2; abundance: -; CDR3nt: TGTGCCAGCAGTTCCTTCGCGGACAGCCTTAGAGGCTACACCTTC; CDR3aa: CASSSFADSLRGYTF
d_gene: -; v_gene: TRBV5-6; j_gene: TRBJ1-6; abundance: -; CDR3nt: TGTGCCAGCAGGGGACTGACTAATTCACCCCTCCACTTT; CDR3aa: CASRGLTNSPLHF
d_gene: TRBD1; v_gene: TRBV29-1; j_gene: TRBJ2-3; abundance: -; CDR3nt: TGCAGCGTTGATCCCTCCGGGACAGGGCTTTACTTCACAGATACGCAGTATTTT; CDR3aa: CSVDPSGTGLYFTDTQYF
d_gene: -; v_gene: TRBV7-6; j_gene: TRBJ2-1; abundance: once; CDR3nt: TGTGCCAGCAGCTCGGTGGCGGTAACCTACAATGAGCAGTTCTTC; CDR3aa: CASSSVAVTYNEQFF
d_gene: TRBD1; v_gene: TRBV5-1; j_gene: TRBJ1-4; abundance: -; CDR3nt: TGCGCCAGCAGCGACGCACAGGGGAGAGATGAAAAACTGTTTTTT; CDR3aa: CASSDAQGRDEKLFF
d_gene: TRBD1; v_gene: TRBV19; j_gene: TRBJ1-1; abundance: -; CDR3nt: TGTGCCAGTTTCCGGGGACAGGGATTCACTGAAGCTTTCTTT; CDR3aa: CASFRGQGFTEAFF
d_gene: -; v_gene: TRBV14; j_gene: TRBJ2-3; abundance: -; CDR3nt: TGTGCCAGCAGCCGTTCGCTAGCGACGTATACGCAGTATTTT; CDR3aa: CASSRSLATYTQYF
d_gene: TRBD2; v_gene: TRBV19; j_gene: TRBJ2-2; abundance: -; CDR3nt: TGTGCCAGTAGTTCCCGGACTAGCGGGGGGACCGGGGAGCTGTTTTTT; CDR3aa: CASSSRTSGGTGELFF
d_gene: TRBD1; v_gene: TRBV2; j_gene: TRBJ1-2; abundance: -; CDR3nt: TGTGCCAGCGGTCTAGGGGGCGCCGATGGCTACACCTTC; CDR3aa: CASGLGGADGYTF
d_gene: -; v_gene: TRBV6-5; j_gene: TRBJ2-7; abundance: -; CDR3nt: TGTGCCACTGGATCCAACAGGTTACCCTACGAGCAGTACTTC; CDR3aa: CATGSNRLPYEQYF
d_gene: -; v_gene: TRBV6-5; j_gene: TRBJ1-1; abundance: -; CDR3nt: TGTGCCAGCGGAGGGGTCATGAACACTGAAGCTTTCTTT; CDR3aa: CASGGVMNTEAFF
d_gene: -; v_gene: TRBV28; j_gene: TRBJ2-1; abundance: -; CDR3nt: TGTGCCAGCAGGGTTTTATCATCCAGTGAAAATGAGCAGTTCTTC; CDR3aa: CASRVLSSSENEQFF
d_gene: -; v_gene: TRBV3-1/TRBV3-2; j_gene: TRBJ2-7; abundance: -; CDR3nt: TGTGCCAGCAGCCAAGATATAGACAGGCCTTCCTACGAGCAGTACTTC; CDR3aa: CASSQDIDRPSYEQYF
d_gene: TRBD1; v_gene: TRBV12-3/TRBV12-4; j_gene: TRBJ1-1; abundance: -; CDR3nt: TGTGCCAGCAGACATACAGGGGGCGTTGAAGCTTTCTTT; CDR3aa: CASRHTGGVEAFF
d_gene: TRBD1; v_gene: TRBV29-1; j_gene: TRBJ2-7; abundance: -; CDR3nt: TGCAGCGTTGGCTCAGGGGGCGGACGTGACGAGCAGTACTTC; CDR3aa: CSVGSGGGRDEQYF
d_gene: -; v_gene: TRBV2; j_gene: TRBJ2-1; abundance: few; CDR3nt: TGTGCCAGCAGCGATCCGGGACTCCCAATGACCAACTACAATGAGCAGTTCTTC; CDR3aa: CASSDPGLPMTNYNEQFF
d_gene: -; v_gene: TRBV7-9; j_gene: TRBJ1-2; abundance: -; CDR3nt: TGTGCCAGCAGCTTTACAGGGCTTGATGGCTACACCTTC; CDR3aa: CASSFTGLDGYTF
d_gene: -; v_gene: TRBV30; j_gene: TRBJ1-5; abundance: few; CDR3nt: TGTGCCTGGAGAGGACCGGGGTCGAATCAGCCCCAGCATTTT; CDR3aa: CAWRGPGSNQPQHF
d_gene: TRBD2; v_gene: TRBV9; j_gene: TRBJ2-1; abundance: -; CDR3nt: TGTGCCAGCAGCGGGGTTTTACGGGGGGGCCCAAATGAGCAGTTCTTC; CDR3aa: CASSGVLRGGPNEQFF
d_gene: -; v_gene: TRBV19; j_gene: TRBJ2-2; abundance: -; CDR3nt: TGTGCCAGTAGTCTACAGTTTTTCGGGGAGCTGTTTTTT; CDR3aa: CASSLQFFGELFF
d_gene: TRBD1; v_gene: TRBV5-1; j_gene: TRBJ1-5; abundance: -; CDR3nt: TGCGCCAGCAGCTTAGACAGGGGCCCAAATCAGCCCCAGCATTTT; CDR3aa: CASSLDRGPNQPQHF
d_gene: -; v_gene: TRBV28; j_gene: TRBJ1-6; abundance: once; CDR3nt: TGTGCCAGCAGTTCCCACCAGACAGGCCCAATAATGTTTTATTCACCCCTCCACTTT; CDR3aa: CASSSHQTGPIMFYSPLHF
d_gene: -; v_gene: TRBV5-1; j_gene: TRBJ2-7; abundance: -; CDR3nt: TGCGCCAGCAGCCCCGAGAACAGTGGGCAGTACTTC; CDR3aa: CASSPENSGQYF
d_gene: TRBD1; v_gene: TRBV11-2; j_gene: TRBJ2-7; abundance: -; CDR3nt: TGTGCCAGCAGCGTCGACAGGGTCGAGCAGTACTTC; CDR3aa: CASSVDRVEQYF
d_gene: TRBD1; v_gene: TRBV18; j_gene: TRBJ1-1; abundance: -; CDR3nt: TGTGCCAGCTCACTAGGACAGGGGGACACTGAAGCTTTCTTT; CDR3aa: CASSLGQGDTEAFF
d_gene: -; v_gene: TRBV5-1; j_gene: TRBJ1-4; abundance: -; CDR3nt: TGCGCCAGCAGCTTGAGGGGGGGTCACAATAATGAAAAACTGTTTTTT; CDR3aa: CASSLRGGHNNEKLFF
d_gene: TRBD2; v_gene: TRBV4-1; j_gene: TRBJ2-5; abundance: -; CDR3nt: TGCGCCAGCAGCCCATACCTAGCGGGGGTGGGGGAGACCCAGTACTTC; CDR3aa: CASSPYLAGVGETQYF
d_gene: TRBD1; v_gene: TRBV4-1; j_gene: TRBJ1-5; abundance: few; CDR3nt: TGCGCCAGCAGCCAAGTAGGGACAGGGGGCGATCAGCCCCAGCATTTT; CDR3aa: CASSQVGTGGDQPQHF
d_gene: TRBD1; v_gene: TRBV5-6; j_gene: TRBJ1-2; abundance: once; CDR3nt: TGTGCCAGCAGCATGGGACAGGGGACGGGTGGCTACACCTTC; CDR3aa: CASSMGQGTGGYTF
d_gene: -; v_gene: TRBV7-9; j_gene: TRBJ1-4; abundance: once; CDR3nt: TGTGCCAGCATCCTAGAAGTAACGGGGAATGAAAAACTGTTTTTT; CDR3aa: CASILEVTGNEKLFF
d_gene: -; v_gene: TRBV6-5; j_gene: TRBJ1-3; abundance: -; CDR3nt: TGTGCCAGCAGTCACACAGGGAAAAGAAACACCATATATTTT; CDR3aa: CASSHTGKRNTIYF
d_gene: -; v_gene: TRBV2; j_gene: TRBJ1-5; abundance: -; CDR3nt: TGTGCCAGCAGTGCGGACAGTAATCAGCCCCAGCATTTT; CDR3aa: CASSADSNQPQHF
d_gene: TRBD2; v_gene: TRBV18; j_gene: TRBJ2-1; abundance: -; CDR3nt: TGTGCCAGCTCTCAACGACTAGCGGAACACAATGAGCAGTTCTTC; CDR3aa: CASSQRLAEHNEQFF
d_gene: -; v_gene: TRBV7-6; j_gene: TRBJ1-3; abundance: -; CDR3nt: TGTGCCAGCAGCTTAGCGCAACGGGGAAACACCATATATTTT; CDR3aa: CASSLAQRGNTIYF
d_gene: TRBD1; v_gene: TRBV9; j_gene: TRBJ1-1; abundance: -; CDR3nt: TGTGCCAGCAGCGGACGGGACTCCAGGGGGACTTTCTTT; CDR3aa: CASSGRDSRGTFF
d_gene: -; v_gene: TRBV9; j_gene: TRBJ2-7; abundance: -; CDR3nt: TGTGCCAGCAGCGTAGGACAGCCCAACTACGAGCAGTACTTC; CDR3aa: CASSVGQPNYEQYF
d_gene: TRBD1; v_gene: TRBV10-2; j_gene: TRBJ1-1; abundance: -; CDR3nt: TGCGCCAGCAGAAGGGGGCGCGACACTGAAGCTTTCTTT; CDR3aa: CASRRGRDTEAFF
d_gene: TRBD1; v_gene: TRBV5-1; j_gene: TRBJ1-1; abundance: -; CDR3nt: TGCGCCAGCTACCCTGGACAGGGGAACACTGAAGCTTTCTTT; CDR3aa: CASYPGQGNTEAFF
d_gene: TRBD2; v_gene: TRBV5-6; j_gene: TRBJ2-7; abundance: -; CDR3nt: TGTGCCAGCAGTTTTGGACTAGCGGGGGGCTTAACCTACGAGCAGTACTTC; CDR3aa: CASSFGLAGGLTYEQYF
d_gene: TRBD1; v_gene: TRBV3-1/TRBV3-2; j_gene: TRBJ1-1; abundance: -; CDR3nt: TGTGCCAGCAGCCCCACCCCAACAGGGGGGACTGAAGCTTTCTTT; CDR3aa: CASSPTPTGGTEAFF
d_gene: TRBD2; v_gene: TRBV7-2; j_gene: TRBJ2-3; abundance: -; CDR3nt: TGTGCCAGCAGCCCACTGTGGACTAGCGGGGGGTTGCGCACAGATACGCAGTATTTT; CDR3aa: CASSPLWTSGGLRTDTQYF
d_gene: -; v_gene: TRBV4-1; j_gene: TRBJ2-1; abundance: -; CDR3nt: TGCGCCAGCAGCCCCCCCGTCGGGGAGCAGTTCTTC; CDR3aa: CASSPPVGEQFF